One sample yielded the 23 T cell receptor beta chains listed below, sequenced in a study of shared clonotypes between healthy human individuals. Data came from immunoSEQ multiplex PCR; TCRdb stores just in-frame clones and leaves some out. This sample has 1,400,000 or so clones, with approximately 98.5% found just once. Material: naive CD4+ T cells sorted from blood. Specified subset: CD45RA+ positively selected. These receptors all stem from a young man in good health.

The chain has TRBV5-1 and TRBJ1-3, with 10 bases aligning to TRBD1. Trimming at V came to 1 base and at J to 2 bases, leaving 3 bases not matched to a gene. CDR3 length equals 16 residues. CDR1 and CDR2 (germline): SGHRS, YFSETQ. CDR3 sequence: CASSLQGQGTGNTIYF. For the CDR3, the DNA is TGCGCCAGCAGCTTGCAGGGACAGGGGACTGGAAACACCATATATTTT.

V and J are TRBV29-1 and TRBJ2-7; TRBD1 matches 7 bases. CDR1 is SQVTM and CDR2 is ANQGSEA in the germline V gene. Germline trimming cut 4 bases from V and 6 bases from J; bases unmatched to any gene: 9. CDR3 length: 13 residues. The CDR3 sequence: CSVATGTVREQYF. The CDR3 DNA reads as TGCAGCGTTGCCACCGGGACAGTTCGCGAGCAGTACTTC.

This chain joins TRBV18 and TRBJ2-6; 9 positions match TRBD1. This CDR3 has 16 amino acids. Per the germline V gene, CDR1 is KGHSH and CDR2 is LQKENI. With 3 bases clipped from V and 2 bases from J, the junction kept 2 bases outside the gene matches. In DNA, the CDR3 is TGTGCCAGCTCACCGGGACAGGGAACTGGGGCCAACGTCCTGACTTTC. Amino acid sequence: CASSPGQGTGANVLTF.

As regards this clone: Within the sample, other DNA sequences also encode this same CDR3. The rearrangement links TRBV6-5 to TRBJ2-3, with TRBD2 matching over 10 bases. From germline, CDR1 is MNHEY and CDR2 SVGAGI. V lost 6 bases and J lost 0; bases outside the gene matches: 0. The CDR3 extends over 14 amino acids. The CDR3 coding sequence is TGTGCCAGCAGGACTAGCGGGAGCACAGATACGCAGTATTTT. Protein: CASRTSGSTDTQYF.

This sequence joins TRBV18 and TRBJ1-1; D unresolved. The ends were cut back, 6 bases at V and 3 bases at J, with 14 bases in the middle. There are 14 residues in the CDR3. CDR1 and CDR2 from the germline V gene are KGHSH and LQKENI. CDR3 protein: CASSPGWRDTEAFF. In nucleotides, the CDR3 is TGTGCCAGCTCCCCCGGGTGGCGGGACACTGAAGCTTTCTTT.

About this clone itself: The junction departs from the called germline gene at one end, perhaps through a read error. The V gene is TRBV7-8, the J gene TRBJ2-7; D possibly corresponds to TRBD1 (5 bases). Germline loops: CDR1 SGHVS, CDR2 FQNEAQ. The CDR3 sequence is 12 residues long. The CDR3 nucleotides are TGTGCCAGCAGCTTACAGGGTCGGTGGCTAGACTTC. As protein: CASSLQGRWLDF.

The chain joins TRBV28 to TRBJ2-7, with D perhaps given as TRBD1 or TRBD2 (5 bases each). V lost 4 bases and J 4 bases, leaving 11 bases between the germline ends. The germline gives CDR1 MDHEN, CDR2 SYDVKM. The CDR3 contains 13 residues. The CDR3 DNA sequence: TGTGCCAGCAGTTCCCCGGGGCCGTACGAGCAGTACTTC. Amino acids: CASSSPGPYEQYF.

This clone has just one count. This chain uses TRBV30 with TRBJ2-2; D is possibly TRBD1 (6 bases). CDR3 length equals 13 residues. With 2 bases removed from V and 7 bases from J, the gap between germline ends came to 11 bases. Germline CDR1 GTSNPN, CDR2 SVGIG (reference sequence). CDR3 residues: CAWSPGVGGELFF. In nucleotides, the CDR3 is TGTGCCTGGAGTCCAGGGGTCGGCGGGGAGCTGTTTTTT.

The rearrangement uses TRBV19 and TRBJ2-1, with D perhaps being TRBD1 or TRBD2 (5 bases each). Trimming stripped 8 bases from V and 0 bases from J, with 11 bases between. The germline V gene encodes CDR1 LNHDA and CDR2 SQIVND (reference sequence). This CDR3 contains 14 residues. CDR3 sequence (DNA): TGTGCCAGTTTGGGGGAGCCCTCCTACAATGAGCAGTTCTTC. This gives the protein CASLGEPSYNEQFF. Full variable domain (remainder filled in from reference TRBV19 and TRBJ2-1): DGGITQSPKYLFRKEGQNVTLSCEQNLNHDAMYWYRQDPGQGLRLIYYSQIVNDFQKGDIAEGYSVSREKKESFPLTVTSAQKNPTAFYLCASLGEPSYNEQFFGPGTRLTVL.

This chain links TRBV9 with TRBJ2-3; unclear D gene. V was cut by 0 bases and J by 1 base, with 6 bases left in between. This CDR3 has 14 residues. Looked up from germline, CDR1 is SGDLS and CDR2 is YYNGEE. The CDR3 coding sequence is TGTGCCAGCAGCGTAGCGGACGGCACAGATACGCAGTATTTT. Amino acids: CASSVADGTDTQYF. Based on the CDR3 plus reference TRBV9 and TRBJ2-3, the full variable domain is DSGVTQTPKHLITATGQRVTLRCSPRSGDLSVYWYQQSLDQGLQFLIQYYNGEERAKGNILERFSAQQFPDLHSELNLSSLELGDSALYFCASSVADGTDTQYFGPGTRLTVL.

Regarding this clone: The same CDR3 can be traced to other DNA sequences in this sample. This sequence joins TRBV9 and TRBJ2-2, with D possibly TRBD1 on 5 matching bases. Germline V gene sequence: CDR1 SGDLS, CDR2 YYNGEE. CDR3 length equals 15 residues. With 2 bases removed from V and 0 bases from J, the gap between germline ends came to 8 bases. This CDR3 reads CASSVLTANTGELFF. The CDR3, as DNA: TGTGCCAGCAGCGTTCTGACAGCGAACACCGGGGAGCTGTTTTTT.

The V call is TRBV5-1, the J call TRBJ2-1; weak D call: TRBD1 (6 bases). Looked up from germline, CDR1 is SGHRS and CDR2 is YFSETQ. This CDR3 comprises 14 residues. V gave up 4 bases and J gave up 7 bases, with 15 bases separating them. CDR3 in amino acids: CASSDPQGFNEQFF. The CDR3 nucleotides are TGCGCCAGCAGCGACCCACAGGGTTTTAATGAGCAGTTCTTC.

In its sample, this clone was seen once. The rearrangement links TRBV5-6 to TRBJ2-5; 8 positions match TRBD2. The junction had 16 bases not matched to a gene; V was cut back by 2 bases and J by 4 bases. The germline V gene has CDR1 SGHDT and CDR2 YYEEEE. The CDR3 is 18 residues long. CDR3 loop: CASSLPGLEADRGETQYF. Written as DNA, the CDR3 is TGTGCCAGCAGCTTACCGGGACTAGAGGCCGATAGGGGAGAGACCCAGTACTTC.

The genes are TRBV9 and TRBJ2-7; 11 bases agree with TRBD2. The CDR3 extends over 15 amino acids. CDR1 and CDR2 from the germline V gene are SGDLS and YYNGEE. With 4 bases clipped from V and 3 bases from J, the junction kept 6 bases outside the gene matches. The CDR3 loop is CASSSGTSGYYEQYF. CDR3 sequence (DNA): TGTGCCAGCAGCTCAGGGACTAGCGGATACTACGAGCAGTACTTC.

CDR3 protein: CASELRGEAFF. CDR3 bases: TGTGCCAGCGAACTGCGTGGGGAAGCTTTCTTT. The chain is built from TRBV7-9 and TRBJ1-1; D uncertain. CDR3 length: 11 amino acids. CDR1 is SEHNR, CDR2 FQNEAQ, per germline (reference sequence). V gave up 8 bases and J gave up 8 bases, with 12 bases separating them.

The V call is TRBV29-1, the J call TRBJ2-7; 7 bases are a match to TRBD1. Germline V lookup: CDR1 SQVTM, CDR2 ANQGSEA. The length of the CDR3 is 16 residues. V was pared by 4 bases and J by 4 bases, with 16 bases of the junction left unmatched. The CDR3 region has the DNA TGCAGCGTTGCTCCTGCAGGGGGACAACCTTTGTACGAGCAGTACTTC. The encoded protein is CSVAPAGGQPLYEQYF.

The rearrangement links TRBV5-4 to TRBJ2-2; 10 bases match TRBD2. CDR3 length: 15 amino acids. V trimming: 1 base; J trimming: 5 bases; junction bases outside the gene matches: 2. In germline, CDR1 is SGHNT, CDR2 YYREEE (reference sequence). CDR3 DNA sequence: TGTGCCAGCAGCTTGAAACTAGCGGGAACCGGGGAGCTGTTTTTT. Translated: CASSLKLAGTGELFF.

CDR3 coding DNA: TGTGCCAGCAGCTTGGAGGGACGAGTGAACACTGAAGCTTTCTTT. It yields the protein CASSLEGRVNTEAFF. The V gene is TRBV5-4, the J gene TRBJ1-1; tentatively, D is TRBD1 (5 bases). This CDR3 region has 15 residues. The V gene lost 0 bases and the J gene lost 0 bases, with 9 bases spanning the gap. Germline V gene data show CDR1 as SGHNT and CDR2 as YYREEE (reference sequence).

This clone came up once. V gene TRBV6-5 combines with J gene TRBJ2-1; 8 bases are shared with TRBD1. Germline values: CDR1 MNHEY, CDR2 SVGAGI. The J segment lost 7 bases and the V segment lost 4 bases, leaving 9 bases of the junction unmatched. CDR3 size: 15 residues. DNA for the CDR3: TGTGCCAGCAGTTCGACAGGGGCCCTAAGGAATGAGCAGTTCTTC. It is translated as CASSSTGALRNEQFF.

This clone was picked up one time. This CDR3 is CASSGDRGYQPQHF. DNA for the CDR3: TGTGCCAGCAGCGGGGACAGGGGGTATCAGCCCCAGCATTTT. This chain joins TRBV9 and TRBJ1-5, with TRBD1 matching over 11 bases. V shed 3 bases and J 5 bases; nucleotides not matched to a gene: 1. Germline V CDR1 and CDR2: SGDLS, YYNGEE. The CDR3 spans 14 residues.

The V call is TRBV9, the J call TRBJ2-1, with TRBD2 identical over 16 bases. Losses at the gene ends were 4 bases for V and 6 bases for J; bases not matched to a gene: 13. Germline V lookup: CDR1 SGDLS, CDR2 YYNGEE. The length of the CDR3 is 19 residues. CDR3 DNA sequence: TGTGCCAGCAGCTCTCCGGGACTAGCGGGAGGGAGGTCTTTCAATGAGCAGTTCTTC. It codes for CASSSPGLAGGRSFNEQFF.

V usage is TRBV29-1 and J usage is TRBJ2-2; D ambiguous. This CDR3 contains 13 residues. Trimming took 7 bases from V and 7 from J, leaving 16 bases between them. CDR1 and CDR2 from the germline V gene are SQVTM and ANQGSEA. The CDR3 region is CSAERSTGGELFF. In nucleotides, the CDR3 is TGCAGCGCCGAAAGGTCGACGGGCGGGGAGCTGTTTTTT.

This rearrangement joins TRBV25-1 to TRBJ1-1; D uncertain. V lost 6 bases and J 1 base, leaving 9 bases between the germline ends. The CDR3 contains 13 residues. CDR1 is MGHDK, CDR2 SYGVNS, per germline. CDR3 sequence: CASSEKPNTEAFF. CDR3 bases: TGTGCCAGCAGCGAAAAGCCGAACACTGAAGCTTTCTTT.